Below are 25 T cell receptor beta chains sequenced from a single sample in a study of OX40 agonist ivuxolimab in advanced cancers. Sequencing used immunoSEQ multiplex PCR; TCRdb keeps in-frame clones, though not all of them. Altogether 55,000 to 75,000 clones are present, approximately 93% being singletons, with the ten largest covering around 2.3%. Source: CD4+ or CD8+ T cells sorted from blood, taken in a trial of the OX40 agonist ivuxolimab. These TCRs come from an adult with an advanced solid tumor such as melanoma, head and neck, liver or kidney cancer.

The rearrangement links TRBV2 to TRBJ2-7; D unresolved. The CDR3 spans 11 residues. Trimming pared 5 bases from V and 0 bases from J, leaving 2 bases between. Per the germline V gene, CDR1 is SNHLY and CDR2 is FYNNEI. CDR3 protein: CASSPSYEQYF. The CDR3 DNA sequence: TGTGCCAGCAGTCCCTCCTACGAGCAGTACTTC.

The V gene is TRBV30, the J gene TRBJ1-2; possible D gene TRBD1, 5 bases. Germline CDR1 is GTSNPN and CDR2 is SVGIG (reference sequence). Trimming cost V 3 bases and J 4 bases, with 9 bases left between them. The length of the CDR3 is 12 residues. Here the CDR3 DNA reads TGTGCCTGGAGCAGGGAGGGCTATGGCTACACCTTC. Translating gives CAWSREGYGYTF.

The V gene is TRBV29-1, the J gene TRBJ1-2, with 9 positions matching TRBD1. There are 12 residues in the CDR3. Germline CDR1 SQVTM, CDR2 ANQGSEA. Losses at the gene ends were 7 bases for V and 7 bases for J; bases not matched to a gene: 7. The CDR3: CSGGGQGPGYTF. CDR3 DNA sequence: TGCAGCGGGGGGGGACAGGGACCTGGCTACACCTTC.

The rearrangement links TRBV5-1 to TRBJ2-5; 10 nucleotides match TRBD1. The ends lost 0 bases at V and 5 bases at J; junction bases unmatched: 7. CDR1 and CDR2 from the germline V gene are SGHRS and YFSETQ. This CDR3 region has 16 residues. The CDR3 here is CASSLDGQGGWETQYF. CDR3 in DNA: TGCGCCAGCAGCTTGGACGGACAGGGGGGTTGGGAGACCCAGTACTTC.

The rearrangement joins TRBV9 to TRBJ2-2; D not certain. V was clipped by 0 bases and J by 1 base, with 7 bases between them. The germline gives CDR1 SGDLS, CDR2 YYNGEE. This CDR3 is built from 15 residues. CDR3 in DNA: TGTGCCAGCAGCGTAGGGGCAGGGAACACCGGGGAGCTGTTTTTT. Amino acids: CASSVGAGNTGELFF.

The chain is built from TRBV5-5 and TRBJ2-7, with 9 bases aligning to TRBD1. From germline, CDR1 is SGHKS and CDR2 YYEKEE (reference sequence). V shed 2 bases, J shed 3 bases, and the junction held 6 bases outside the gene matches. The CDR3 has 15 residues. The CDR3 DNA reads as TGTGCCAGCAGCTTAAGGGACAGGGTCCTCTACGAGCAGTACTTC. It translates to CASSLRDRVLYEQYF.

In nucleotides, the CDR3 is TGCGCCAGCAGCTTACCGACTTGGGCAGATACGCAGTATTTT. Translated, it gives CASSLPTWADTQYF. This rearrangement joins TRBV5-1 to TRBJ2-3; no clear D gene. In germline, CDR1 is SGHRS, CDR2 YFSETQ. V gave up 2 bases and J gave up 4 bases, with 11 bases separating them. The CDR3 consists of 14 residues.

V gene TRBV19 combines with J gene TRBJ1-1; the D is unclear. The CDR3 length is 14 residues. The ends were cut back, 6 bases at V and 0 bases at J, with 11 bases in the middle. Germline lookup yields CDR1 LNHDA and CDR2 SQIVND (reference sequence). The CDR3 reads CASRTDYMNTEAFF. CDR3 in DNA: TGTGCCAGTAGGACGGACTACATGAACACTGAAGCTTTCTTT.

J is TRBJ2-3 and V is TRBV18, with 8 bases matching TRBD2. The V gene's germline CDR1 is KGHSH and CDR2 LQKENI. CDR3 length equals 15 residues. Losses at the gene ends were 6 bases for V and 2 bases for J; bases not matched to a gene: 7. DNA of the CDR3: TGTGCCAGCTCCGTCGGACTAGCTGACACAGATACGCAGTATTTT. Translated, it gives CASSVGLADTDTQYF. The variable domain in full, completed from reference TRBV18 and TRBJ2-3, reads NAGVMQNPRHLVRRRGQEARLRCSPMKGHSHVYWYRQLPEEGLKFMVYLQKENIIDESGMPKERFSAEFPKEGPSILRIQQVVRGDSAAYFCASSVGLADTDTQYFGPGTRLTVL.

The gene calls are TRBV2 and TRBJ1-1, with 7 bases matching TRBD1. From germline, CDR1 is SNHLY and CDR2 FYNNEI. With V trimmed by 6 bases and J by 3 bases, 4 bases remained unmatched. The CDR3 consists of 13 residues. CDR3 sequence (DNA): TGTGCCAGCAGAGGGGACAGTTACACTGAAGCTTTCTTT. Translation gives CASRGDSYTEAFF.

The rearrangement links TRBV6-6 to TRBJ2-3, with 11 bases that match TRBD1. This CDR3 has 14 residues. V shed 6 bases and J 6 bases; nucleotides not matched to a gene: 5. Per the germline V gene, CDR1 is MNHNY and CDR2 is SVGAGI (reference sequence). CDR3: CASRGTGGGDTQYF. CDR3 nucleotide sequence: TGTGCCAGCAGGGGGACAGGGGGTGGTGATACGCAGTATTTT.

The chain carries TRBV19 and TRBJ2-2, with D possibly TRBD2 on 5 matching bases. CDR1 and CDR2 (germline): LNHDA, SQIVND (reference sequence). The CDR3 runs 15 residues. V was trimmed by 7 bases and J by 4 bases, leaving 16 bases between them. The chain's CDR3 is CASTFVRLSTGELFF. In DNA form, the CDR3 reads TGTGCCAGTACCTTTGTACGACTAAGCACCGGGGAGCTGTTTTTT.

The rearrangement joins TRBV7-6 to TRBJ1-2; TRBD1 is a possible D gene (5 bases). Germline CDR1 SGHVS, CDR2 FNYEAQ. There are 14 residues in the CDR3. V was cut by 1 base and J by 3 bases, with 9 bases left in between. CDR3 amino acids: CASSLGYRHYGYTF. The CDR3 bases are TGTGCCAGCAGCTTAGGGTACAGGCACTATGGCTACACCTTC.

The V call is TRBV6-5, the J call TRBJ2-3; TRBD1 aligns across 9 bases. The length of the CDR3 is 15 residues. The J segment lost 1 base and the V segment lost 6 bases, leaving 5 bases of the junction unmatched. Looked up from germline, CDR1 is MNHEY and CDR2 is SVGAGI. CDR3 sequence reads: CASRNRGLGTDTQYF. The CDR3 DNA sequence: TGTGCCAGCAGGAACAGGGGGCTCGGCACAGATACGCAGTATTTT.

CDR3 DNA sequence: TGTGCCTGCAAGCGGGAGGACCCCGGGGAGCTGTTTTTT. It is translated as CACKREDPGELFF. The chain couples TRBV2 to TRBJ2-2, with 9 nucleotides matching TRBD2. The V segment lost 11 bases and the J segment 6 bases; nucleotides outside the gene matches: 7. The CDR3 extends over 13 amino acids. Germline CDR1 SNHLY, CDR2 FYNNEI.

The chain employs TRBV5-4 and TRBJ2-5; 10 nucleotides agree with TRBD1. This CDR3 is built from 13 residues. Germline CDR1 SGHNT, CDR2 YYREEE (reference sequence). V lost 4 bases to trimming and J lost 5 bases; unmatched junction nucleotides: 2. The CDR3 bases are TGTGCCAGCAGCCCGGGACAGGGGGAGACCCAGTACTTC. Its translation: CASSPGQGETQYF.

This clone appeared a single time. The J gene is TRBJ2-3, the V gene TRBV5-1; 9 nucleotides agree with TRBD2. The CDR3 has 17 residues. The V gene end was trimmed by 4 bases and the J gene end by 2 bases; junction bases not matched to a gene: 11. Germline CDR1 reads SGHRS; CDR2 reads YFSETQ. In DNA form, the CDR3 reads TGCGCCAGCAGCCCAAACCCGACTAGCGGATTCACAGATACGCAGTATTTT. This codes for CASSPNPTSGFTDTQYF.

This clone was recorded only once. The rearrangement uses TRBV5-6 and TRBJ2-7, with TRBD1 identical over 9 bases. V gave up 3 bases and J gave up 7 bases; unmatched junction bases: 17. This CDR3 spans 17 amino acids. Germline assignment: CDR1 SGHDT and CDR2 YYEEEE. CDR3 bases: TGTGCCAGCAGCTCGAAACTGGGTGGACAGGGGACGGGGGAGCAGTACTTC. As protein: CASSSKLGGQGTGEQYF. Full variable domain (rest looked up from reference TRBV5-6 and TRBJ2-7): DAGVTQSPTHLIKTRGQQVTLRCSPKSGHDTVSWYQQALGQGPQFIFQYYEEEERQRGNFPDRFSGHQFPNYSSELNVNALLLGDSALYLCASSSKLGGQGTGEQYFGPGTRLTVT.

CDR3 nucleotide sequence: TGTGCCAGCAGCGTCGGACTTGCGTACGGCTACACCTTC. Amino acids: CASSVGLAYGYTF. The genes are TRBV7-9 and TRBJ1-2; D gene uncertain. The germline V gene has CDR1 SEHNR and CDR2 FQNEAQ (reference sequence). The CDR3 covers 13 residues. V was cut by 5 bases and J by 8 bases, with 15 bases left in between.

This chain links TRBV18 with TRBJ1-6; D may be TRBD1 (5 bases). CDR3 length: 14 residues. Between the trimmed V and J ends, which lost 4 bases and 7 bases, there was a span of 11 bases. CDR1 is KGHSH, CDR2 LQKENI, per germline. The CDR3 DNA reads TGTGCCAGCTCACATGACGAGGGGAATTCACCCCTCCACTTT. It encodes CASSHDEGNSPLHF.

The chain combines TRBV5-4 with TRBJ2-1; 13 bases line up with TRBD2. J was trimmed by 12 bases and V by 5 bases; bases with no gene match: 8. Per germline, CDR1 SGHNT and CDR2 YYREEE (reference sequence). CDR3 length equals 14 residues. The CDR3 loop is CASRLGLAGDRQFF. CDR3 DNA: TGTGCCAGCAGACTCGGACTAGCGGGAGATCGGCAGTTCTTC.

The chain has TRBV6-6 and TRBJ2-7; 8 bases line up with TRBD1. This CDR3 is 12 amino acids long. After removal of 6 bases from V and 3 bases from J, the junction contained 1 base not matched to a gene. The germline gives CDR1 MNHNY, CDR2 SVGAGI (reference sequence). Here the CDR3 DNA reads TGTGCCAGCAGGACAGGGGACTACGAGCAGTACTTC. The encoded protein is CASRTGDYEQYF.

The rearrangement links TRBV5-1 to TRBJ2-5; TRBD2 matches 7 bases. This CDR3 is 15 amino acids long. In germline, CDR1 is SGHRS, CDR2 YFSETQ. After removal of 0 bases from V and 2 bases from J, the junction contained 4 bases not matched to a gene. In DNA, the CDR3 is TGCGCCAGCAGCTTGGACGGCGGGAGTCAAGAGACCCAGTACTTC. It yields the protein CASSLDGGSQETQYF.

V usage is TRBV11-2 and J usage is TRBJ2-1; D remains ambiguous. Between the trimmed V and J ends, which lost 0 bases and 12 bases, there was a span of 12 bases. CDR3 length: 13 amino acids. Per germline, CDR1 SGHAT and CDR2 FQNNGV. The CDR3, as DNA: TGTGCCAGCAGCTTAGATTCCATTCAAGGGCAGTTCTTC. Amino acid sequence: CASSLDSIQGQFF.

This chain joins TRBV5-6 and TRBJ1-1; D not resolved. V was shortened by 0 bases and J by 2 bases, with 5 bases between the two germline ends. CDR1 and CDR2 from the germline V gene are SGHDT and YYEEEE. CDR3 length equals 13 residues. The CDR3 bases are TGTGCCAGCAGCTTGGGCGGTAACACTGAAGCTTTCTTT. Its protein is CASSLGGNTEAFF.